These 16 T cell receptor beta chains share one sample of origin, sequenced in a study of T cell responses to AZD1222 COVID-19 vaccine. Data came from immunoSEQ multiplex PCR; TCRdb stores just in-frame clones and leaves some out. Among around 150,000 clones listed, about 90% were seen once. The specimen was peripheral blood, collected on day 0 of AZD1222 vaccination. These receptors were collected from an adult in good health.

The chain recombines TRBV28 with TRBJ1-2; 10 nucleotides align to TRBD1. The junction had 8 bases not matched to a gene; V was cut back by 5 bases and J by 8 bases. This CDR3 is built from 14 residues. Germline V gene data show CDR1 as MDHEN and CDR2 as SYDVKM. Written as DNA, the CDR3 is TGTGCCAGCAGTCAAGGGGACAGGGGACGGGGCTACACCTTC. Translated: CASSQGDRGRGYTF.

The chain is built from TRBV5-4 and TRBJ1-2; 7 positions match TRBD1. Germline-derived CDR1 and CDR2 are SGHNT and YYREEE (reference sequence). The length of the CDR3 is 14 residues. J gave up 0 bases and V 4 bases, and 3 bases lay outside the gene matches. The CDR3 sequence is CASSTDRANYGYTF. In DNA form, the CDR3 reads TGTGCCAGCAGCACCGACAGGGCTAACTATGGCTACACCTTC.

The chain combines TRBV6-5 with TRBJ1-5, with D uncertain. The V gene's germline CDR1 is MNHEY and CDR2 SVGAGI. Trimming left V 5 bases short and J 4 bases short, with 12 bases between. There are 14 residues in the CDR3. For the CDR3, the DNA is TGTGCCAGCAGTCCCAAGGACGGGAATCAGCCCCAGCATTTT. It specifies CASSPKDGNQPQHF.

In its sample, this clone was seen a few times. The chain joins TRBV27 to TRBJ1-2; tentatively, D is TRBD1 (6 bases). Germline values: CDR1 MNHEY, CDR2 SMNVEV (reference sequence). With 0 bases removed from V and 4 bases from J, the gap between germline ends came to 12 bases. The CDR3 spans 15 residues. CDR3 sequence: CASSLSTGFRYGYTF. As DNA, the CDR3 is TGTGCCAGCAGTTTATCAACAGGGTTCCGCTATGGCTACACCTTC.

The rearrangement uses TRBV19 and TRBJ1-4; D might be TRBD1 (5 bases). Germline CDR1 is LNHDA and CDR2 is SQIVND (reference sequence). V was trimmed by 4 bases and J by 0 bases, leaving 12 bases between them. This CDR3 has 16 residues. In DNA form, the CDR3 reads TGTGCCAGTAGTAAGCGCGGGGGAGCAACTAATGAAAAACTGTTTTTT. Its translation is CASSKRGGATNEKLFF.

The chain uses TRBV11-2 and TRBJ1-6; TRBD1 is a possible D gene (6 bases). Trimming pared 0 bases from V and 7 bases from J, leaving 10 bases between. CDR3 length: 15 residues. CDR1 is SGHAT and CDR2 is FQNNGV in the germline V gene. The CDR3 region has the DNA TGTGCCAGCAGCTTAGAAAGGGGGGGGAATTCACCCCTCCACTTT. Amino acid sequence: CASSLERGGNSPLHF.

The CDR3 loop reads CASSPTGGATEAFF. The DNA of the CDR3 is TGTGCCAGCAGCCCCACAGGGGGGGCCACTGAAGCTTTCTTT. The chain employs TRBV7-3 and TRBJ1-1; 8 bases line up with TRBD1. V was pared by 5 bases and J by 4 bases, with 6 bases of the junction left unmatched. Germline lookup yields CDR1 SGHTA and CDR2 FQGTGA. The CDR3 spans 14 residues.

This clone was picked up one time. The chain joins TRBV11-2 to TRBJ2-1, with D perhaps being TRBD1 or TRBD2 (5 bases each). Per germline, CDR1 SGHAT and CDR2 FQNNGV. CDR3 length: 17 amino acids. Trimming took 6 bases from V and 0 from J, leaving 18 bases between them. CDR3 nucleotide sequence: TGTGCCAGCAGAACCCTCGGGGCGTTAGGCTCCTACAATGAGCAGTTCTTC. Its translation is CASRTLGALGSYNEQFF. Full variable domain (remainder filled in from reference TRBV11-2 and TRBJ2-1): EAGVAQSPRYKIIEKRQSVAFWCNPISGHATLYWYQQILGQGPKLLIQFQNNGVVDDSQLPKDRFSAERLKGVDSTLKIQPAKLEDSAVYLCASRTLGALGSYNEQFFGPGTRLTVL.

The CDR3 coding sequence is TGTGCCAGCAGCTTGGACGCGTCGCTCGTGGCTTTCTTT. Its protein is CASSLDASLVAFF. V usage is TRBV5-4 and J usage is TRBJ1-1; D gene ambiguous. CDR1 is SGHNT and CDR2 is YYREEE in the germline V gene (reference sequence). This CDR3 is 13 amino acids long. V lost 0 bases to trimming and J lost 11 bases, with 14 bases between them.

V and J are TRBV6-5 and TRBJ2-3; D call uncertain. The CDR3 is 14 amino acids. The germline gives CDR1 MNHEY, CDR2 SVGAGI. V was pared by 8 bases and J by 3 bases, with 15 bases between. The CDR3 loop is CASQLRQQTDTQYF. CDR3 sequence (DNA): TGTGCCAGCCAGCTACGGCAGCAAACAGATACGCAGTATTTT.

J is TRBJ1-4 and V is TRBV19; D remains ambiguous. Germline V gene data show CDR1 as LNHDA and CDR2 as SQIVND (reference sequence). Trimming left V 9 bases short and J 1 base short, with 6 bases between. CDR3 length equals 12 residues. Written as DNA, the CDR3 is TGTGCCAGGGACGGAACTAATGAAAAACTGTTTTTT. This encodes CARDGTNEKLFF.

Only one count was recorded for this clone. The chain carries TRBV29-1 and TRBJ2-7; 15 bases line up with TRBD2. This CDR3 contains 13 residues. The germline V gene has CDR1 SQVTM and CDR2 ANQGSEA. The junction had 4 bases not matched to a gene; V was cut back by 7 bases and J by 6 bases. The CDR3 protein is CSGGLAGGSEQYF. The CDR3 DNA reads TGCAGCGGAGGACTAGCGGGAGGGAGCGAGCAGTACTTC.

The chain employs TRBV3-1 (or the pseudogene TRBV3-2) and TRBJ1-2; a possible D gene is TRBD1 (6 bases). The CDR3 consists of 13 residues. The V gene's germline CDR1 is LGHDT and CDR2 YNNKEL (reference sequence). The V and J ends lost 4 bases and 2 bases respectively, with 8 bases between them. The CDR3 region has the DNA TGTGCCAGCAGCCCGCAGGGGAACTATGGCTACACCTTC. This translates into CASSPQGNYGYTF.

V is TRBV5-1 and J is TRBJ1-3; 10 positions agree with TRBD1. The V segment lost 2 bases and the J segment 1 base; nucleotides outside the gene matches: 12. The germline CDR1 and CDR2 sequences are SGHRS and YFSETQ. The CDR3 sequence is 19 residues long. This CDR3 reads CASSFTLGGTGVSGNTIYF. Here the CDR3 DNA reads TGCGCCAGCAGCTTTACTCTCGGCGGGACAGGGGTGTCTGGAAACACCATATATTTT.

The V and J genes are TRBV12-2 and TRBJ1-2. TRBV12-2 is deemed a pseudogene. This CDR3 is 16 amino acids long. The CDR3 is CASRLEDPGRNYGYTF. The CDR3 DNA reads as TGTGCAAGTCGCTTAGAGGACCCCGGACGGAACTATGGCTACACCTTC.

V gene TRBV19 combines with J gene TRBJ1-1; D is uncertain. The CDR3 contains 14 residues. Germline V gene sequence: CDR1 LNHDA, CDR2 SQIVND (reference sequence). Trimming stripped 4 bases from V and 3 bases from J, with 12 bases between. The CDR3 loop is CASSSGQTYTEAFF. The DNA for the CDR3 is TGTGCCAGTAGTAGTGGGCAGACCTACACTGAAGCTTTCTTT.